What follows are 15 T cell receptor beta chains derived from one specimen sequenced in a study of cytotoxic CD8 clonotypes in ibrutinib-treated CLL. The method was immunoSEQ multiplex PCR; TCRdb's version includes in-frame clones alone and lacks a portion of them. Among over 75,000 clones listed, 70% to 80% were seen once. The sample consisted of PBMCs, taken after 12 months of ibrutinib treatment. These TCRs come from a human donor with chronic lymphocytic leukemia.

J is TRBJ1-2 and V is TRBV25-1; D is perhaps TRBD1 (6 bases). CDR1 and CDR2 (germline): MGHDK, SYGVNS. V lost 3 bases to trimming and J lost 3 bases, with 11 bases between them. This CDR3 comprises 14 residues. This CDR3 is CASSDPDRHYGYTF. Here the CDR3 DNA reads TGTGCCAGCAGTGACCCGGACAGACACTATGGCTACACCTTC.

CDR3 residues: CASSPGPVEGQPQHF. The CDR3 nucleotides read TGTGCCAGCAGCCCTGGGCCGGTTGAAGGACAGCCCCAGCATTTT. V gene TRBV5-4 combines with J gene TRBJ1-5, with D uncertain. V shed 4 bases and J shed 7 bases, with 18 bases lying between them. This CDR3 has 15 amino acids. The germline CDR1 and CDR2 sequences are SGHNT and YYREEE (reference sequence).

The J gene is TRBJ2-3, the V gene TRBV7-9, with D possibly being TRBD1 (5 bases). CDR1 and CDR2 (germline): SEHNR, FQNEAQ (reference sequence). The CDR3 loop spans 18 amino acids. V was trimmed by 4 bases and J by 1 base, leaving 21 bases between them. This chain's CDR3 is CASSSPNSRGAGTDTQYF. The CDR3 DNA follows: TGTGCCAGCAGCTCCCCAAATTCAAGGGGCGCAGGCACAGATACGCAGTATTTT.

The V call is TRBV5-1, the J call TRBJ2-7; D possibly matches TRBD1 or TRBD2 (5 bases each). This CDR3 spans 14 amino acids. With 2 bases removed from V and 0 bases from J, the gap between germline ends came to 9 bases. CDR1 and CDR2 from the germline V gene are SGHRS and YFSETQ. The CDR3 loop is CASSFLGVSYEQYF. As DNA, the CDR3 is TGCGCCAGCAGCTTTTTGGGGGTCTCCTACGAGCAGTACTTC.

V usage is TRBV10-3 and J usage is TRBJ1-2, with D perhaps TRBD1 (5 bases). Germline V gene sequence: CDR1 ENHRY, CDR2 SYGVKD. Trimming stripped 0 bases from V and 5 bases from J, with 13 bases between. The CDR3 is 15 residues long. The CDR3: CAISESSGSIYGYTF. DNA of the CDR3: TGTGCCATCAGTGAGTCGTCAGGGTCCATTTATGGCTACACCTTC.

This chain uses TRBV5-1 with TRBJ1-1, with unresolved D. Germline values: CDR1 SGHRS, CDR2 YFSETQ. This CDR3 spans 14 amino acids. V gave up 4 bases and J gave up 3 bases, with 13 bases separating them. Here the CDR3 reads CASSKYSRDTEAFF. DNA for the CDR3: TGCGCCAGCAGCAAATATTCTCGGGACACTGAAGCTTTCTTT. The entire variable domain, with the rest obtained from reference TRBV5-1 and TRBJ1-1, is as follows: KAGVTQTPRYLIKTRGQQVTLSCSPISGHRSVSWYQQTPGQGLQFLFEYFSETQRNKGNFPGRFSGRQFSNSRSEMNVSTLELGDSALYLCASSKYSRDTEAFFGQGTRLTVV.

Comments on this clone: Other DNA sequences in the sample encode the same CDR3. The chain couples TRBV19 to TRBJ1-5, with 7 bases lining up with TRBD1. V lost 1 base, J lost 7 bases, and 4 bases stayed unmatched. The CDR3 is made up of 14 amino acids. Germline V gene lookup returns CDR1 LNHDA and CDR2 SQIVND (reference sequence). The CDR3 DNA reads TGTGCCAGTAGTATAGGGCAGGGGGGCCAGCCCCAGCATTTT. Amino acid sequence: CASSIGQGGQPQHF.

The chain employs TRBV7-2 and TRBJ1-4; possible D gene TRBD1, 6 bases. Trimming pared 4 bases from V and 7 bases from J, leaving 10 bases between. Germline assignment: CDR1 SGHTA and CDR2 FQGNSA. The CDR3 sequence is 13 residues long. The CDR3 DNA is TGTGCCAGCAGCTCGCAGGGGCCTGAAAAACTGTTTTTT. Protein sequence: CASSSQGPEKLFF.

The gene calls are TRBV29-1 and TRBJ1-1, with D maybe TRBD1 (6 bases). V was trimmed by 3 bases and J by 1 base, leaving 6 bases between them. CDR3 length: 12 residues. CDR1 is SQVTM, CDR2 ANQGSEA, per germline. CDR3 nucleotides: TGCAGCGTTGACAGGGGGAACACTGAAGCTTTCTTT. Its translation is CSVDRGNTEAFF.

This sequence joins TRBV7-9 and TRBJ1-1; D may be TRBD1 (5 bases). Germline values: CDR1 SEHNR, CDR2 FQNEAQ (reference sequence). The CDR3 totals 12 residues. V dropped 6 bases and J dropped 3 bases, with 8 bases sitting between them. CDR3 residues: CASSSGYTEAFF. The CDR3 DNA is TGTGCCAGCAGTTCAGGGTACACTGAAGCTTTCTTT.

V is TRBV28 and J is TRBJ2-7; weak D call: TRBD1 (5 bases). Germline V gives CDR1 MDHEN, CDR2 SYDVKM. This CDR3 comprises 13 residues. Trimming pared 6 bases from V and 2 bases from J, leaving 11 bases between. CDR3 DNA: TGTGCCAGCAGAGGGGTGGGGACCTACGAGCAGTACTTC. It yields the protein CASRGVGTYEQYF.

This chain links TRBV7-9 with TRBJ1-1; 9 bases are a match to TRBD1. Per the germline V gene, CDR1 is SEHNR and CDR2 is FQNEAQ (reference sequence). The V and J ends lost 4 bases and 3 bases, in that order; junction bases with no gene match: 9. The CDR3 length is 16 residues. CDR3 loop: CASSYDRGKSHTEAFF. CDR3 coding DNA: TGTGCCAGCAGCTATGACAGGGGGAAATCACACACTGAAGCTTTCTTT.

The chain has TRBV5-4 and TRBJ1-1; D gene uncertain. Germline assignment: CDR1 SGHNT and CDR2 YYREEE (reference sequence). Deletions cut 2 bases from V and 0 bases from J, with 14 bases between. The CDR3 is 16 residues long. CDR3 sequence: CASSLDGATLNTEAFF. The CDR3, as DNA: TGTGCCAGCAGCTTAGACGGTGCTACCTTGAACACTGAAGCTTTCTTT.

The chain has TRBV20-1 and TRBJ2-1; 9 bases map to TRBD1. CDR3 length: 11 residues. Germline CDR1 reads DFQATT; CDR2 reads SNEGSKA (reference sequence). Unmatched junction bases numbered 1, after V lost 6 bases and J lost 7 bases. The CDR3 DNA follows: TGCAGTGCGACAGGGGGTAATGAGCAGTTCTTC. This codes for CSATGGNEQFF.

The rearrangement joins TRBV5-4 to TRBJ2-3; TRBD1 aligns across 9 bases. The length of the CDR3 is 16 residues. V lost 2 bases to trimming and J lost 2 bases; unmatched junction nucleotides: 6. CDR1 SGHNT and CDR2 YYREEE come from the germline V gene (reference sequence). CDR3 sequence (DNA): TGTGCCAGCAGCTTACGGACAGGGGTCAACACAGATACGCAGTATTTT. Protein sequence: CASSLRTGVNTDTQYF.